The rows below give T cell receptor beta chains drawn from one sample of a study of T-cell memory formation after mild COVID-19. TCRdb re-derived calls from the 5' RACE reads in MiXCR, one entry per CDR3 protein. The sample gives 390,000 or so distinct CDR3 sequences, 16% of which show up once; about 22% is in the top ten. Sequences were obtained from PBMCs or a T cell subset sorted from them (not recorded which). Every receptor here comes from a young man who had mild COVID-19 (a few samples of this study predate the infection). Cell type and time point are not known. Both conserved end residues are part of each CDR3. The D gene is left open where the match is weak. For some rows the clone size is stated as once, few or many, or as a class when expanded; others skip it.

CASSVLAGGRGEQFF | TGTGCCAGCAGTGTCCTAGCGGGGGGGCGGGGTGAGCAGTTCTTC | TRBV12-3/TRBV12-4 | few | TRBJ2-1 | TRBD2
CASSPLIRGNTDTQYF | TGTGCCAGCTCACCACTTATCAGGGGGAACACAGATACGCAGTATTTT | TRBV18 | few | TRBJ2-3 | TRBD1
CASSYLDRGPYEQYF | TGTGCCAGCAGTTACCTAGACAGGGGGCCCTACGAGCAGTACTTC | TRBV6-2/TRBV6-3 | - | TRBJ2-7 | TRBD1
CASSLTGGWFF | TGTGCCAGCAGTCTTACAGGGGGCTGGTTCTTC | TRBV6-5 | - | TRBJ2-1 | TRBD1
CASSPRETRGGGTGELFF | TGTGCCAGCAGCCCACGTGAAACCAGGGGAGGGGGCACCGGGGAGCTGTTTTTT | TRBV7-3 | - | TRBJ2-2 | -
CASSTGPGRAKNIQYF | TGTGCCAGCAGCACCGGGCCAGGACGAGCCAAAAACATTCAGTACTTC | TRBV27 | - | TRBJ2-4 | -
CASSSRRIAETQYF | TGTGCCAGCAGCTCCCGAAGGATAGCGGAGACCCAGTACTTC | TRBV11-2 | - | TRBJ2-5 | -
CASSRVDSSGDGNQPQHF | TGTGCCAGCAGCCGAGTTGATAGCTCAGGGGATGGGAATCAGCCCCAGCATTTT | TRBV28 | few | TRBJ1-5 | -
CASGIPGGGADTQYF | TGTGCCAGCGGAATCCCCGGGGGGGGTGCAGATACGCAGTATTTT | TRBV7-6 | few | TRBJ2-3 | TRBD2
CASSHELGETQYF | TGCGCCAGCAGCCACGAACTAGGGGAGACCCAGTACTTC | TRBV4-3 | few | TRBJ2-5 | -
CASSQLADPSTDTQYF | TGTGCCAGCAGCCAACTAGCGGACCCTAGCACAGATACGCAGTATTTT | TRBV4-2 | - | TRBJ2-3 | TRBD2
CASSYLPNQPQHF | TGTGCCAGCAGTTACTTGCCTAATCAGCCCCAGCATTTT | TRBV6-2/TRBV6-3 | - | TRBJ1-5 | -
CASSQEYGSYEQYF | TGTGCCAGCAGCCAAGAATACGGCTCCTACGAGCAGTACTTC | TRBV4-2 | - | TRBJ2-7 | -
CATSDSGGASYNEQFF | TGTGCCACCAGTGATTCGGGGGGGGCCTCCTACAATGAGCAGTTCTTC | TRBV24-1 | few | TRBJ2-1 | TRBD2
CASSPAGGGADTQYF | TGTGCCAGCTCACCTGCTGGGGGCGGCGCAGATACGCAGTATTTT | TRBV18 | once | TRBJ2-3 | -
CASRGNRGNEQFF | TGCGCCAGCAGGGGTAACAGGGGGAATGAGCAGTTCTTC | TRBV4-1 | - | TRBJ2-1 | TRBD1
CSASLPPYGYTF | TGCAGTGCTAGCCTTCCCCCGTATGGCTACACCTTC | TRBV20-1 | - | TRBJ1-2 | -
CASSQTGVGEPQHF | TGCGCCAGCAGCCAAACGGGAGTCGGTGAGCCCCAGCATTTT | TRBV4-1 | - | TRBJ1-5 | -
CASSYSGGADGANVLTF | TGTGCCAGCAGTTACTCTGGAGGGGCAGATGGGGCCAACGTCCTGACTTTC | TRBV6-5 | few | TRBJ2-6 | -
CASSWTGAETQYF | TGCGCCAGCAGCTGGACAGGGGCCGAGACCCAGTACTTC | TRBV5-1 | few | TRBJ2-5 | TRBD1
CASTKWGGPQETQYF | TGTGCCAGCACCAAATGGGGGGGGCCCCAAGAGACCCAGTACTTC | TRBV7-2 | many | TRBJ2-5 | -
CASSLPSAGAISGNTIYF | TGTGCCAGCAGTTTACCCTCGGCAGGGGCCATCTCTGGAAACACCATATATTTT | TRBV12-3/TRBV12-4 | - | TRBJ1-3 | -
CASSLSGTSKYNEQYF | TGTGCCAGCAGTTTATCCGGGACTAGCAAGTACAATGAGCAGTACTTC | TRBV12-3/TRBV12-4 | - | TRBJ2-7 | TRBD2
CASSLSPDTEAFF | TGTGCCAGCAGCCTATCACCGGATACTGAAGCTTTCTTT | TRBV5-4 | - | TRBJ1-1 | -
CASSPGSVTQYF | TGTGCCAGCAGTCCAGGTTCAGTGACGCAGTATTTT | TRBV12-3/TRBV12-4 | few | TRBJ2-3 | -
CASKKGLPTEAFF | TGCGCCAGCAAGAAAGGTCTGCCCACTGAAGCTTTCTTT | TRBV5-1 | few | TRBJ1-1 | -
CASSDSAGGYNEQFF | TGTGCCAGCAGTGACTCAGCGGGGGGGTACAATGAGCAGTTCTTC | TRBV6-4 | many | TRBJ2-1 | TRBD2
CASSLEGTGDEKLFF | TGTGCCAGCAGCTTGGAAGGGACAGGGGATGAAAAACTGTTTTTT | TRBV5-5 | few | TRBJ1-4 | TRBD1
CASSETTGAGNTIYF | TGCGCCAGCAGCGAGACAACAGGGGCTGGAAACACCATATATTTT | TRBV5-1 | few | TRBJ1-3 | TRBD1